The following is a T cell receptor beta chain sequence with its context. These data are taken from a study of blood T cell repertoires in COVID-19. About the research overall: PBMCs, B-cell-depleted T cells, or T cells provided the cDNA or gDNA that made up the material.

Clones were read by immunoSEQ multiplex PCR, and TCRdb kept only the in-frame ones, dropping some. The sample has under 200,000 clones, less than 90% seen once. After removal of 4 bases from V and 3 bases from J, the junction contained 4 bases not matched to a gene. Germline CDR1 is MGHRA and CDR2 is YSYEKL. The CDR3 runs 14 residues. J is TRBJ2-3 and V is TRBV4-1, with 7 bases matching TRBD2. The sequence came from a man between 65 and 85 years old with active or convalescent COVID-19. The sample consisted of peripheral blood. The CDR3 here is CASSPPGRTDTQYF. In DNA, the CDR3 is TGCGCCAGCAGCCCGCCCGGGAGGACAGATACGCAGTATTTT.